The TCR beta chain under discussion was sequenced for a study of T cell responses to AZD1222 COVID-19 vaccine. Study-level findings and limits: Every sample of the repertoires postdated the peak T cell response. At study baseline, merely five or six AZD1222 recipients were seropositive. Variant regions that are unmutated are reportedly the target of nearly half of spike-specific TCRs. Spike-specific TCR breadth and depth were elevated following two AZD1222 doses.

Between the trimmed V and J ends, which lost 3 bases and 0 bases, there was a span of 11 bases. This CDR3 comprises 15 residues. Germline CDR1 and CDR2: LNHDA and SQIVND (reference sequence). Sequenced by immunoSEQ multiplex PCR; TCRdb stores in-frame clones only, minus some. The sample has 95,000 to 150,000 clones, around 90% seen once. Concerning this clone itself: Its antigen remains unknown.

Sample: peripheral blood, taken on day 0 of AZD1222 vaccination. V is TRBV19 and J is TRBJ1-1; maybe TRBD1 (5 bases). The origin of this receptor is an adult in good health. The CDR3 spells CASSIEGPLNTEAFF. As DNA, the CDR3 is TGTGCCAGTAGTATCGAGGGGCCCTTGAACACTGAAGCTTTCTTT.